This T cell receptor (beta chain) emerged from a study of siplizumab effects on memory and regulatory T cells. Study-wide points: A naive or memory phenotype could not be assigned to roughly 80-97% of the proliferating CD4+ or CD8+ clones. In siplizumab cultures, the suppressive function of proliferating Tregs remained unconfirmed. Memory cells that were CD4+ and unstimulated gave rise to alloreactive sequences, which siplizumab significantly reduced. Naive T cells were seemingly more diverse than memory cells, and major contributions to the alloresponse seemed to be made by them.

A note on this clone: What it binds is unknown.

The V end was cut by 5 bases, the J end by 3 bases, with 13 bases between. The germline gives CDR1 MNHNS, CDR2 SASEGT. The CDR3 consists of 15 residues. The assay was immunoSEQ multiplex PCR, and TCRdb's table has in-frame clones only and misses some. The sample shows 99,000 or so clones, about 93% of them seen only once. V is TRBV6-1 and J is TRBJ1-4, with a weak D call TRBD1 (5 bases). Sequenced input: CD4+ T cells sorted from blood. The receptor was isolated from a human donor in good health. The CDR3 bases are TGTGCCAGCAGTCGAGCGGGGGGGTCTAATGAAAAACTGTTTTTT. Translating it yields CASSRAGGSNEKLFF.